The source of this T cell receptor (beta chain) is a study of Ad26.COV2.S vaccination and SARS-CoV-2 variants (dated by TCRdb to the early 2020s). For the wider study: Donors in the vaccine arm were drawn from COV1001, a phase I-IIa trial of Ad26.COV2.S in healthy adults that was multicentre, randomized, double-blind and placebo-controlled. Ad26.COV2.S was given intramuscularly at 5x10^10 or 1x10^11 viral particles, as a single shot or as two shots 56 days apart. Trial participants were randomized into five groups of five, in which low-dose or high-dose Ad26.COV2.S was given once or twice, or placebo was given on both occasions. A total of roughly 32 samples were included in the TCR-sequenced set, comprising about 20 Ad26.COV2.S vaccine recipients, 5 placebo recipients and 8 SARS-CoV-2 convalescent individuals. Throughout the experiments and outcome assessment, investigators stayed blinded to trial group allocation. Sequencing of the TCRbeta repertoire served to evaluate the specificity and breadth of SARS-CoV-2-reactive T cell receptors following Ad26.COV2.S vaccination. The full study reports these points: Comparing responses between vaccine doses or regimens was not something the study was powered to do. Ad26.COV2.S recipients had higher spike-specific TCR breadth than placebo recipients (P = 0.0014). After vaccination, spike-specific CD8+ and CD4+ T cell responses were reported to show substantial breadth. Non-spike TCR breadth was comparable between vaccine and placebo recipients, consistent with the vaccine containing only spike. The authors noted that total T cell responses may have been underestimated by the TCR breadth and depth analyses.

TCRbeta CDR3 regions were sequenced with the immunoSEQ Assay. After extraction, genomic DNA underwent amplification by bias-controlled multiplex PCR, followed by high-throughput sequencing. The study's processing was this. To quantify the absolute abundance of every unique TCRbeta CDR3 region, sequences were collapsed and filtered. T cell fraction was estimated by normalizing TCRbeta template counts to usable DNA, which was measured by amplifying reference genes present in all nucleated cells. Repertoire TCRs were annotated as SARS-CoV-2-specific when V gene, CDR3 amino acid sequence and J gene were exactly matched to a known reactive TCR set. MIRA supplied the reference SARS-CoV-2 TCR set, which was filtered for enrichment in COVID-19-positive ImmuneCODE repertoires so that public or cross-reactive TCRs were removed. Using the MIRA antigens, annotated TCRs were further analysed by specific ORF or by position within an ORF. Breadth was defined as the number of annotated unique rearrangements divided by the total number of unique productive rearrangements, and depth was defined as the summed frequency of the annotated unique rearrangements. Two-sided Wilcoxon rank-sum tests were applied when comparing TCR breadth between groups. TCRdb provides this immuneACCESS table in a form limited to in-frame rearrangements. Some clones are lacking; in checked studies, under half of them reflect an unresolved V gene, and why the rest are absent is not known. That table furnishes V, J and clone size, whereas the DNA furnished D and trimming. Within this sample are about 350,000 clones, with roughly 90% of them counted one time only. Of the sample, roughly 10% falls within the top ten clones.

As for this clone: What antigen it recognizes has not been identified. No much larger clone exists at a distance of one base, and base qualities are not known.

From cysteine to phenylalanine, the CDR3 is 12 amino acids long. This entry keeps only the CDR3 DNA: 36 bases, framed from base 1. V and J lose 7 bases and 2 bases, and a span of 8 bases separates them. The germline V gene provides CDR1 MNHNS and CDR2 SASEGT. Per the publication, the treatment or condition label means: approximately 18 received Ad26.COV2.S at low or high dose, single or two shots; five or six received placebo; per-sample allocation not given. Repertoires of vaccine and placebo recipients were sequenced from samples collected on day 63 after the first injection. In Cohort 1b, 25 or so adults aged 18-55 years were enrolled at a single site in Boston, USA, between 29 July and 7 August 2020. Ad26.COV2.S was a replication-incompetent adenovirus type 26 vector that expressed a prefusion-stabilized SARS-CoV-2 spike protein derived from the original Wuhan strain.

Recombination connected TRBV6-1 to TRBJ1-2; no D gene can be assigned with confidence. The TCR was taken from a person between 18 and 65 years old who received the Ad26.COV2.S COVID-19 vaccine or a placebo. Sequencing used peripheral blood, obtained in a trial of Ad26.COV2.S vaccine versus placebo. The CDR3 corresponds to CASNTPNYGYTF. The nucleotide sequence is given as TGTGCCAGCAACACCCCCAACTATGGCTACACCTTC.